What follows are 21 T cell receptor beta chains derived from one specimen sequenced in a study of control samples from healthy donors and cancer patients (dated by TCRdb to the early 2020s). The library was obtained by the immunoSEQ multiplex PCR assay. Entries here come from immuneACCESS through TCRdb and include only in-frame sequences with V and J called. Some clones fail to appear in such tables; in the studies checked, an unresolved V gene covers under half of the shortfall, and the cause of the remainder is unknown. The sample table lists approximately 110,000 clones, approximately 83% of them with a count of one. Around 14% of the sample goes to the ten largest clones. The sequenced sample consisted of blood. These receptor sequences come from a woman aged 45-65 years in good health.

This clone was seen only once. The chain is built from TRBV28 and TRBJ2-1; D is possibly TRBD1 (6 bases). The CDR3 loop spans 14 amino acids. Trimming cost V 8 bases and J 4 bases, with 15 bases left between them. Germline CDR1 reads MDHEN; CDR2 reads SYDVKM. The CDR3 region is CASCSVRGYNEQFF. The CDR3 DNA follows: TGTGCCAGCTGTTCTGTGAGGGGGTACAATGAGCAGTTCTTC.

The V and J genes are TRBV4-1 and TRBJ1-3; D not certain. CDR1 and CDR2 from the germline V gene are MGHRA and YSYEKL. V gave up 2 bases and J gave up 4 bases, with 15 bases separating them. CDR3 length: 16 residues. CDR3 loop: CASSQPTRRKGNTIYF. The CDR3 DNA is TGCGCCAGCAGCCAACCCACAAGGAGAAAGGGAAACACCATATATTTT.

The chain links TRBV9 to TRBJ2-2; 11 positions match TRBD2. Unmatched junction bases numbered 1, after V lost 0 bases and J lost 3 bases. The CDR3 contains 16 residues. Germline V gene sequence: CDR1 SGDLS, CDR2 YYNGEE. The CDR3 is CASSVATSGDTGELFF. Here the CDR3 DNA reads TGTGCCAGCAGCGTAGCGACTAGCGGGGACACCGGGGAGCTGTTTTTT.

The gene calls are TRBV9 and TRBJ2-1; 10 bases fit TRBD2. The CDR3 is made up of 17 amino acids. Germline V gene data show CDR1 as SGDLS and CDR2 as YYNGEE. V lost 4 bases to trimming and J lost 3 bases; unmatched junction nucleotides: 10. CDR3 in DNA: TGTGCCAGCAGCCCTAGTTCGGCTAGCGGGGGCTACAATGAGCAGTTCTTC. Protein: CASSPSSASGGYNEQFF.

The V and J genes are TRBV19 and TRBJ2-7, with a tentative D call TRBD1 (5 bases). Trimming pared 10 bases from V and 5 bases from J, leaving 15 bases between. This CDR3 spans 12 amino acids. Germline loops: CDR1 LNHDA, CDR2 SQIVND (reference sequence). CDR3 region: CATLDRLHEQYF. In nucleotides, the CDR3 is TGTGCCACCCTTGACAGACTCCACGAGCAGTACTTC.

The chain carries TRBV4-3 and TRBJ2-5; 9 bases map to TRBD2. The J segment lost 3 bases and the V segment lost 1 base, leaving 3 bases of the junction unmatched. Germline V CDR1 and CDR2: LGHNA, YSLEER. The CDR3 contains 15 residues. CDR3 amino acids: CASSQVASGKETQYF. CDR3 nucleotides: TGCGCCAGCAGCCAAGTGGCTAGCGGGAAAGAGACCCAGTACTTC.

This chain uses TRBV18 with TRBJ2-7; D remains unclear. The germline CDR1 and CDR2 sequences are KGHSH and LQKENI. This CDR3 has 14 amino acids. Trimming removed 2 bases at V and 2 bases at J, with 10 bases between. CDR3 residues: CASSPSPLTYEQYF. CDR3 nucleotides: TGTGCCAGCTCACCATCCCCGTTAACCTACGAGCAGTACTTC.

The CDR3 reads CASREAGGGTDTQYF. In DNA form, the CDR3 reads TGTGCCAGCAGAGAAGCGGGAGGGGGCACAGATACGCAGTATTTT. The chain joins TRBV3-1 (or the pseudogene TRBV3-2) to TRBJ2-3, with 10 bases aligning to TRBD2. This CDR3 spans 15 amino acids. The V segment lost 6 bases and the J segment 1 base; nucleotides outside the gene matches: 4. Looked up from germline, CDR1 is LGHDT and CDR2 is YNNKEL (reference sequence).

V and J are TRBV7-3 and TRBJ2-3; 16 nucleotides align to TRBD2. CDR1 is SGHTA, CDR2 FQGTGA, per germline. V lost 9 bases to trimming and J lost 4 bases; unmatched junction nucleotides: 7. This CDR3 is built from 16 residues. CDR3 amino acids: CARGTSGRDIPDTQYF. CDR3 nucleotides: TGTGCCAGGGGGACTAGCGGGAGGGATATCCCAGATACGCAGTATTTT. Using reference TRBV7-3 and TRBJ2-3 for the parts outside the CDR3, the full variable domain is GAGVSQTPSNKVTEKGKYVELRCDPISGHTALYWYRQSLGQGPEFLIYFQGTGAADDSGLPNDRFFAVRPEGSVSTLKIQRTERGDSAVYLCARGTSGRDIPDTQYFGPGTRLTVL.

The chain links TRBV4-1 to TRBJ1-2; 8 bases fit TRBD1. V shed 0 bases and J 7 bases; nucleotides not matched to a gene: 4. Germline V gene sequence: CDR1 MGHRA, CDR2 YSYEKL. This CDR3 spans 14 amino acids. CDR3 amino acids: CASSQEGQGAGYTF. CDR3 in DNA: TGCGCCAGCAGCCAAGAAGGACAGGGTGCTGGCTACACCTTC.

The chain joins TRBV10-1 to TRBJ1-1, with D hard to call. Germline lookup yields CDR1 WNHNN and CDR2 SYGVQD (reference sequence). The CDR3 has 12 amino acids. V lost 4 bases and J 0 bases, leaving 3 bases between the germline ends. This CDR3 is CASSVVNTEAFF. The CDR3 bases are TGCGCCAGCAGTGTTGTGAACACTGAAGCTTTCTTT.

This clone turned up a few times. The gene calls are TRBV3-1 (or the pseudogene TRBV3-2) and TRBJ2-7; D might be TRBD1 or TRBD2, each matching 6 bases. V dropped 4 bases and J dropped 1 base, with 23 bases sitting between them. CDR1 and CDR2 (germline): LGHDT, YNNKEL (reference sequence). This CDR3 contains 18 residues. The DNA for the CDR3 is TGTGCCAGCAGCCTACTCCCTAGGGGGAGGTTGGGATCCTACGAGCAGTACTTC. Protein sequence: CASSLLPRGRLGSYEQYF.

The chain employs TRBV24-1 and TRBJ2-1; TRBD1 matches 8 bases. The V gene end was trimmed by 3 bases and the J gene end by 10 bases; junction bases not matched to a gene: 4. This CDR3 is built from 13 residues. Germline CDR1 KGHDR, CDR2 SFDVKD. The CDR3 nucleotides read TGTGCCACCAGTGATGACCACAGGGGGGAGCAGTTCTTC. Translated: CATSDDHRGEQFF.

This chain connects TRBV6-5 to TRBJ1-5; D may be TRBD1 (6 bases). Per germline, CDR1 MNHEY and CDR2 SVGAGI. CDR3 length: 15 residues. V gave up 2 bases and J gave up 1 base, with 9 bases separating them. The CDR3 is CASSYARGSNQPQHF. CDR3 in DNA: TGTGCCAGCAGTTACGCCAGGGGAAGCAATCAGCCCCAGCATTTT.

This chain links TRBV21-1 with TRBJ2-7; the table gives TRBD2 as D, unverified against the DNA. TRBV21-1 is a pseudogene segment. The CDR3 covers 18 residues. The CDR3 here is CASSRIETSGRVSYEQYF. The CDR3 DNA follows: TGTGCCAGCAGCAGAATTGAGACTAGCGGGAGAGTATCCTACGAGCAGTACTTC.

V usage is TRBV9 and J usage is TRBJ2-1; D is ambiguous. Germline V gives CDR1 SGDLS, CDR2 YYNGEE. The length of the CDR3 is 11 residues. V dropped 3 bases and J dropped 9 bases, with 7 bases sitting between them. In DNA, the CDR3 is TGTGCCAGCAGCGCCTCCGGTGAGCAGTTCTTC. Translated: CASSASGEQFF.

The J gene is TRBJ2-3, the V gene TRBV7-9; no definite D call. The V gene lost 0 bases and the J gene lost 3 bases, with 7 bases spanning the gap. The CDR3 loop spans 14 amino acids. CDR1 and CDR2 from the germline V gene are SEHNR and FQNEAQ (reference sequence). The CDR3 DNA sequence: TGTGCCAGCAGCTTAGCTGTGGCGACAGATACGCAGTATTTT. Translating gives CASSLAVATDTQYF.

The V and J genes are TRBV7-9 and TRBJ1-3; D might be TRBD1 (5 bases). V was pared by 0 bases and J by 6 bases, with 9 bases between. There are 14 residues in the CDR3. Per the germline V gene, CDR1 is SEHNR and CDR2 is FQNEAQ (reference sequence). For the CDR3, the DNA is TGTGCCAGCAGCTTAGCCTCAGGGAAAAACACCATATATTTT. Translated: CASSLASGKNTIYF. The full variable domain, with the rest looked up from reference TRBV7-9 and TRBJ1-3, is DTGVSQNPRHKITKRGQNVTFRCDPISEHNRLYWYRQTLGQGPEFLTYFQNEAQLEKSRLLSDRFSAERPKGSFSTLEIQRTEQGDSAMYLCASSLASGKNTIYFGEGSWLTVV.

This clone occurred once. V is TRBV7-8 and J is TRBJ2-3; TRBD2 agrees at 8 bases. V trimming: 1 base; J trimming: 0 bases; junction bases outside the gene matches: 9. The CDR3 has 18 residues. Germline V gene sequence: CDR1 SGHVS, CDR2 FQNEAQ. CDR3: CASSLDSNSGASTDTQYF. CDR3 in DNA: TGTGCCAGCAGCTTAGATTCCAATAGCGGGGCGAGCACAGATACGCAGTATTTT.

J is TRBJ1-5 and V is TRBV19, with D maybe TRBD1 (6 bases). CDR3 length: 15 residues. Germline lookup yields CDR1 LNHDA and CDR2 SQIVND (reference sequence). The V end lost 3 bases, the J end lost 5 bases, and 14 bases lay between the germline ends. The CDR3 coding sequence is TGTGCCAGTAGTATGTTCCAGGGGAGTTATCAGCCCCAGCATTTT. It translates to CASSMFQGSYQPQHF. The full variable domain, rest sourced from reference TRBV19 and TRBJ1-5, is DGGITQSPKYLFRKEGQNVTLSCEQNLNHDAMYWYRQDPGQGLRLIYYSQIVNDFQKGDIAEGYSVSREKKESFPLTVTSAQKNPTAFYLCASSMFQGSYQPQHFGDGTRLSIL.

This clone was seen a handful of times. This rearrangement joins TRBV11-2 to TRBJ2-7; TRBD2 aligns across 7 bases. The germline V gene encodes CDR1 SGHAT and CDR2 FQNNGV. The CDR3 extends over 12 amino acids. J gave up 6 bases and V 3 bases, and 2 bases lay outside the gene matches. The CDR3 bases are TGTGCCAGCAGCTTGACTAGCTTCGAGCAGTACTTC. The encoded protein is CASSLTSFEQYF.